This T cell receptor (beta chain) was found in a study of cytomegalovirus exposure and HLA in healthy donors. General observations from the study: Exclusion as indistinguishable affected some V segments, including TRBV6-2 and TRBV6-3. Later analysis showed most CMV-associated TCR beta chains appearing HLA-restricted. For TCR beta chains, V- and J-gene trimming was later linked to a missense DCLRE1C variant. There was a cluster of highly shared sequence variants that was likely a sequencing artifact.

It was with 60 Vbeta and 13 Jbeta primers that the PCR ran. Sequencing used immunoSEQ multiplex PCR; TCRdb keeps in-frame clones, though not all of them. The repertoire holds under 200,000 clones, approximately 82% seen once, with 6.4% in the top ten. The CDR3 has 15 amino acids. On this clone: Its antigen is as yet unknown.

This sequence was found in a man between 45 and 60 years old in good health and CMV-seropositive. This sequence joins TRBV23-1 and TRBJ2-5, with D possibly matching TRBD1 (6 bases). Gene TRBJ2-7 matches the end of the DNA better, so the J call may be wrong. TRBV23-1 is an ORF, with its function uncertain. Sequenced: PBMCs. The CDR3 is CASSQSMRGTYEQYF. CDR3 coding DNA: TGCGCCAGCAGTCAATCGATGAGGGGGACCTACGAGCAGTACTTC.